This T cell receptor (beta chain) was obtained from a study of CXCR3-negative and CXCR3-positive naive CD8 T cells. CD45RO-CCR7+CD27+CD95- characterized naive CD8+ T cells. Via 5' RACE with UMI labels, TRB cDNA libraries were prepared. TCRdb reprocessed the 5' RACE reads and keeps a single row for each CDR3 protein, giving no DNA. The record lists fewer than 65,000 distinct CDR3 sequences, of which the ten most abundant hold 4.8%. Germline V gene lookup returns CDR1 MDHEN and CDR2 SYDVKM. CDR3 length: 15 amino acids. Notes on this clonotype: Antigen: not known.

Study-wide points: The naive subsets expressed comparable surface CD5, and the authors inferred TCR strength from TRB CDR3 properties. CXCR3-expressing naive cells carried TRB CDR3s more hydrophobic than those of CXCR3-negative naive cells.

V usage is TRBV28 and J usage is TRBJ2-5; TCRdb lists TRBD2, though no DNA is available to test this call. Sequencing was performed on naive CXCR3+ CD8+ T cells from blood. Subset in this sample: CD45RO-CCR7+CD27+CD95- naive CD8+ T cells expressing CXCR3 (TNR3+). This sequence originates from a human donor in good health. Some clones in this sample may be carry-over from other donors' samples. CDR3 sequence reads: CASSLGPAGQETQYF.